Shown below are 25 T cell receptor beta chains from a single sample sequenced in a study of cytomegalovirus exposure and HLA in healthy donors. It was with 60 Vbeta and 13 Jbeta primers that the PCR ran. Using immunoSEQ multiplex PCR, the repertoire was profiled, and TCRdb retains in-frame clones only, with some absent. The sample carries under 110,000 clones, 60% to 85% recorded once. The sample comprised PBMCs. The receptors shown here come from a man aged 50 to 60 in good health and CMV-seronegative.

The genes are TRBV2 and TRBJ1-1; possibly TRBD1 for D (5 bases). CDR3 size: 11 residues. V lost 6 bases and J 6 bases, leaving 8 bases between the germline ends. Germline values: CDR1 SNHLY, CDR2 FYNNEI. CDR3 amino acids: CASRDNSEAFF. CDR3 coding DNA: TGTGCCAGCAGGGACAATTCTGAAGCTTTCTTT.

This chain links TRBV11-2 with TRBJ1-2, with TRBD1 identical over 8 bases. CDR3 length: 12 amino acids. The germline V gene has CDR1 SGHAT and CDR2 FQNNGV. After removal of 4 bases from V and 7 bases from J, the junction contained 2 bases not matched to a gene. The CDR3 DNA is TGTGCCAGCAGCTCAGGGGGCGGTGGCTACACCTTC. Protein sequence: CASSSGGGGYTF.

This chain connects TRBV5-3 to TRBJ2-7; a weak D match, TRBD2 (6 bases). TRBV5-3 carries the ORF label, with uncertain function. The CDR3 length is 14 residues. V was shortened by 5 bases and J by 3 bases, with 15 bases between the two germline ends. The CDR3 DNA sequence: TGTGCCAGAAGGGCGGGGACGGACGTCTACGAGCAGTACTTC. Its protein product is CARRAGTDVYEQYF.

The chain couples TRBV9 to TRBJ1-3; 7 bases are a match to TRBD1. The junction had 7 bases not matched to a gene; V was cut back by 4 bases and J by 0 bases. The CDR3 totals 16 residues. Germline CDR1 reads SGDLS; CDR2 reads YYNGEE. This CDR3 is CASSTPTGASGNTIYF. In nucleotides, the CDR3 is TGTGCCAGCAGCACTCCAACAGGGGCCTCTGGAAACACCATATATTTT. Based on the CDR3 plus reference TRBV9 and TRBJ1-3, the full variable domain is DSGVTQTPKHLITATGQRVTLRCSPRSGDLSVYWYQQSLDQGLQFLIQYYNGEERAKGNILERFSAQQFPDLHSELNLSSLELGDSALYFCASSTPTGASGNTIYFGEGSWLTVV.

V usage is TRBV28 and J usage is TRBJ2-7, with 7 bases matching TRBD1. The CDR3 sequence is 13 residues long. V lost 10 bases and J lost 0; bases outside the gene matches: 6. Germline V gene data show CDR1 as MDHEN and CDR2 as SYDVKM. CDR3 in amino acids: CAIGTASSYEQYF. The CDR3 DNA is TGTGCCATCGGGACAGCGAGCTCCTACGAGCAGTACTTC.

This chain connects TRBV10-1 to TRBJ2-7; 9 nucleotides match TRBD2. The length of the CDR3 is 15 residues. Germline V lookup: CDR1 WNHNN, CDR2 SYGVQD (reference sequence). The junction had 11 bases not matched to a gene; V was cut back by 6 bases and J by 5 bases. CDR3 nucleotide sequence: TGCGCCAGCAGCCCCGGGACTAGCTCCTTGGACGAGCAGTACTTC. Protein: CASSPGTSSLDEQYF.

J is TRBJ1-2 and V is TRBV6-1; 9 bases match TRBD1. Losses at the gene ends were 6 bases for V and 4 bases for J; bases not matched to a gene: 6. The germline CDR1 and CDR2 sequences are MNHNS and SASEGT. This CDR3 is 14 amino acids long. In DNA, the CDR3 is TGTGCCAGCAGGGGACAGGGAAGAGGCTATGGCTACACCTTC. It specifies CASRGQGRGYGYTF.

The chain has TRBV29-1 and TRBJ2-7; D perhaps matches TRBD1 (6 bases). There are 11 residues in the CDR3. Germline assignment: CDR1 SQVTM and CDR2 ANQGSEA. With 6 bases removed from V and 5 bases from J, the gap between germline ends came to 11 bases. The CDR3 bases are TGCAGCGTGGGGGCAGGCAACGAGCAGTACTTC. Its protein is CSVGAGNEQYF.

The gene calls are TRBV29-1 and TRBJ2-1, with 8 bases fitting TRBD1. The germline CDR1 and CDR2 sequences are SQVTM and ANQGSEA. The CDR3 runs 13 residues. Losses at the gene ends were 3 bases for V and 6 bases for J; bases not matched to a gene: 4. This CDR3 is CSVDRGRGNEQFF. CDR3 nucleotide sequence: TGCAGCGTTGACAGGGGGCGAGGCAATGAGCAGTTCTTC.

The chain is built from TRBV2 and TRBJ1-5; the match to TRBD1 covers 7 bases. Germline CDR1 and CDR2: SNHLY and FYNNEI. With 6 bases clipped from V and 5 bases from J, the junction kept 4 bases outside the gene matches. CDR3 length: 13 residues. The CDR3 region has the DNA TGTGCCAGCAGACGGGACAGTGATCAGCCCCAGCATTTT. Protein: CASRRDSDQPQHF. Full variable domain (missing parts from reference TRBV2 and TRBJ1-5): EPEVTQTPSHQVTQMGQEVILRCVPISNHLYFYWYRQILGQKVEFLVSFYNNEISEKSEIFDDQFSVERPDGSNFTLKIRSTKLEDSAMYFCASRRDSDQPQHFGDGTRLSIL.

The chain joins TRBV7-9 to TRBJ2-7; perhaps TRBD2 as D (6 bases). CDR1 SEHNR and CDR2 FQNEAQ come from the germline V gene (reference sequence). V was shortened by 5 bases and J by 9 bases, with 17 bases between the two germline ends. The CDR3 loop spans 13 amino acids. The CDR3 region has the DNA TGTGCCAGCAGCCCCGACGCGGGAAGGGGGCAGTACTTC. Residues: CASSPDAGRGQYF.

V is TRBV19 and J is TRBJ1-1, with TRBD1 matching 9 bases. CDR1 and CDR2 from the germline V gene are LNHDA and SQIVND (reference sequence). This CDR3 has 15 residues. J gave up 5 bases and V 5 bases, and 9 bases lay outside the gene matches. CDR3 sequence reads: CASSVGTGIRTEAFF. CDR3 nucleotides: TGTGCCAGTAGTGTCGGGACAGGGATTAGAACTGAAGCTTTCTTT.

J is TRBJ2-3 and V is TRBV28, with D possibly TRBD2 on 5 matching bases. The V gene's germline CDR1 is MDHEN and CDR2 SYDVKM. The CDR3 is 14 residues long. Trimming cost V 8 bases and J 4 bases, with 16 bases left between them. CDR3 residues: CASSISRVSDTQYF. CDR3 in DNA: TGTGCCAGCTCCATATCGAGGGTCTCAGATACGCAGTATTTT.

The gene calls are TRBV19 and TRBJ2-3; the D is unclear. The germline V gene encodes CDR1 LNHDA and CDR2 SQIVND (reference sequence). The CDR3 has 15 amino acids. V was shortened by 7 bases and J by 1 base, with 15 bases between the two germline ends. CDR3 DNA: TGTGCCAGTACCAATGGAGTAGCCCGCACAGATACGCAGTATTTT. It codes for CASTNGVARTDTQYF.

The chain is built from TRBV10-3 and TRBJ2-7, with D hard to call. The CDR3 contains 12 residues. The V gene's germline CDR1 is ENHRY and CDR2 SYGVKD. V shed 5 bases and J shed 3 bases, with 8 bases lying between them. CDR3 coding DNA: TGTGCCATCAGTCCCCAAAACTACGAGCAGTACTTC. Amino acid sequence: CAISPQNYEQYF.

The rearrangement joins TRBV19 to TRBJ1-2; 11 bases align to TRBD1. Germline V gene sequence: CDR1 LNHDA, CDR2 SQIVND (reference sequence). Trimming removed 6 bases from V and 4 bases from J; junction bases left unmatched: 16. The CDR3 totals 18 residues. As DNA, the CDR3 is TGTGCCAGTAGCAGACGGCGGACAGGGGGCGTTCGAGGCTATGGCTACACCTTC. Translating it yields CASSRRRTGGVRGYGYTF. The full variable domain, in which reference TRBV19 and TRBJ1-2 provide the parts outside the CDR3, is DGGITQSPKYLFRKEGQNVTLSCEQNLNHDAMYWYRQDPGQGLRLIYYSQIVNDFQKGDIAEGYSVSREKKESFPLTVTSAQKNPTAFYLCASSRRRTGGVRGYGYTFGSGTRLTVV.

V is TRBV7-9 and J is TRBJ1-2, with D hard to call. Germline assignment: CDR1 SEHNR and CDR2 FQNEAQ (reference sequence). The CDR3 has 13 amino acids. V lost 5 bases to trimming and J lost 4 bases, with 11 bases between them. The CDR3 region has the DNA TGTGCCAGCAGCCTAGGTAGTTTCTATGGCTACACCTTC. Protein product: CASSLGSFYGYTF.

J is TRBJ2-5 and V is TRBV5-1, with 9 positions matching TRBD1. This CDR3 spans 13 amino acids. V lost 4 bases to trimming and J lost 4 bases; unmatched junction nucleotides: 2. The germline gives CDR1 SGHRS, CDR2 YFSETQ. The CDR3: CASSPGQGETQYF. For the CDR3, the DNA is TGCGCCAGCAGCCCGGGACAGGGAGAGACCCAGTACTTC.

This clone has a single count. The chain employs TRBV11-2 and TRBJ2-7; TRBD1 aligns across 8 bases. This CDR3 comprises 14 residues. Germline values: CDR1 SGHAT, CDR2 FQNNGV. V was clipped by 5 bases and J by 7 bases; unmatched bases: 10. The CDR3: CASSPTDRVGEQYF. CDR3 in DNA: TGTGCCAGCAGCCCGACGGACAGGGTAGGGGAGCAGTACTTC. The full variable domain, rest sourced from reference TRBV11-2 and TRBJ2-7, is EAGVAQSPRYKIIEKRQSVAFWCNPISGHATLYWYQQILGQGPKLLIQFQNNGVVDDSQLPKDRFSAERLKGVDSTLKIQPAKLEDSAVYLCASSPTDRVGEQYFGPGTRLTVT.

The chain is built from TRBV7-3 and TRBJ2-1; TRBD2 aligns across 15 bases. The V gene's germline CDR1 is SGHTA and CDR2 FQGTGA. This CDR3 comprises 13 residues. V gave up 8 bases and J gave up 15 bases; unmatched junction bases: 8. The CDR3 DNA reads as TGTGCCAGCGGAGGACTAGCGGGAGGGGAGGTGTTCTTC. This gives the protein CASGGLAGGEVFF.

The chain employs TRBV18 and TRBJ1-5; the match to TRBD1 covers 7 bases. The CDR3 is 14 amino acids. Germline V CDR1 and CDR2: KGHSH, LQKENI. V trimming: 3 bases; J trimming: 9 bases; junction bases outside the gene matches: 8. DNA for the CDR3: TGTGCCAGCTCACCCCGGGACAGATCATCGCCCCAGCATTTT. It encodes CASSPRDRSSPQHF.

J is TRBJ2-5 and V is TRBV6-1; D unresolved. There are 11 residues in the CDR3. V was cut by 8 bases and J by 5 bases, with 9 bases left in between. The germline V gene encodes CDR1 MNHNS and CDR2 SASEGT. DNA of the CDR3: TGTGCCAGCGGAAATAGCGAGACCCAGTACTTC. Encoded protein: CASGNSETQYF.

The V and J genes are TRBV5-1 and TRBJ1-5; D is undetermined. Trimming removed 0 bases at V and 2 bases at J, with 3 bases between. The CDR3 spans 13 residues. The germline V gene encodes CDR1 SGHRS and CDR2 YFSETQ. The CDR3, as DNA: TGCGCCAGCAGCTTGGCTGGCAATCAGCCCCAGCATTTT. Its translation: CASSLAGNQPQHF.

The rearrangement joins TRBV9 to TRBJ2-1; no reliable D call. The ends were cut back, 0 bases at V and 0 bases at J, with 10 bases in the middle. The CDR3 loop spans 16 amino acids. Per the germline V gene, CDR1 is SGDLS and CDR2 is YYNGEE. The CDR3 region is CASSVVSASSYNEQFF. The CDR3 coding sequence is TGTGCCAGCAGCGTAGTGTCGGCTAGCTCCTACAATGAGCAGTTCTTC.

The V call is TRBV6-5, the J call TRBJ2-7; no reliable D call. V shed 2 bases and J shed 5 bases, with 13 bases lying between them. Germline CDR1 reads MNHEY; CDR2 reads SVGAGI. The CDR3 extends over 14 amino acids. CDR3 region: CASSYKALGHEQYF. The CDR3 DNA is TGTGCCAGCAGTTACAAGGCGCTGGGCCACGAGCAGTACTTC.